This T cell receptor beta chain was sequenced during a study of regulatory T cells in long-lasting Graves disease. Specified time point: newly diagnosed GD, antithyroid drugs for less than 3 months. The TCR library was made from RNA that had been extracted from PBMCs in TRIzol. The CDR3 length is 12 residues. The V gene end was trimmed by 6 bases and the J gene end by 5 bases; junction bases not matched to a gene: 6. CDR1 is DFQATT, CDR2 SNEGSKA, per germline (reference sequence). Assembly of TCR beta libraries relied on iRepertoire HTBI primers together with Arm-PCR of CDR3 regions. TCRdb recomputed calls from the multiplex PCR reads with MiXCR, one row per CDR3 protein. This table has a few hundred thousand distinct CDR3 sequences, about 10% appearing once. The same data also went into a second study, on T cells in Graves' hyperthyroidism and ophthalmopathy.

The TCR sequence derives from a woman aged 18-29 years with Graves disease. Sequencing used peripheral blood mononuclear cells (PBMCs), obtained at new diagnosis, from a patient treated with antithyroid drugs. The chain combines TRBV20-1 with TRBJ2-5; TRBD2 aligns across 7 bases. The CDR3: CSAGGSGETQYF. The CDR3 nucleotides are TGCAGTGCGGGGGGGTCGGGGGAGACCCAGTACTTC.